Listed below are T cell receptor beta chains from one sample, sequenced in a study of cytotoxic CD8 clonotypes in ibrutinib-treated CLL. The table came from immunoSEQ multiplex PCR; TCRdb's copy has only in-frame clones and leaves some out. The table shows about 63,000 clones, with 57% occurring only once. Sequencing used PBMCs, obtained after 12 months of ibrutinib treatment. These receptor sequences come from a human donor with chronic lymphocytic leukemia. The conserved cysteine and the conserved F or W are not part of the CDR3 here. Rows give clone size only sometimes, using once, few, many, or a class for an expanded clone.

j_call clone_size v_call cdr3_aa
TRBJ2-1 few TRBV2 ASRGTMRAQF
TRBJ2-2 NA TRBV6-6 ASKFSGELF
TRBJ1-3 NA TRBV9 ASSVGGIGNTIY
TRBJ1-6 many TRBV27 ASSLSYNSPLH
TRBJ1-2 NA TRBV6-5 ASSPSRANYGYT
TRBJ1-4 NA TRBV5-1 ASSAGRLNEKLF
TRBJ2-1 many TRBV6-4 ASSPTGQGYNEQF
TRBJ2-7 few TRBV21-1 ASSTRDTSYEQY
TRBJ2-1 many TRBV19 ASSTLPSHTYSYNEQF
TRBJ2-2 NA TRBV7-8 ASRAEMNTGELF
TRBJ2-5 NA TRBV10-3 AISESRVGAGSY
TRBJ1-4 NA TRBV6-1 ASSEAQGTNEKLF
TRBJ1-2 few TRBV5-4 ASSFGGEGGYT
TRBJ2-1 once TRBV21-1 ASSNDRNEQF
TRBJ2-3 once TRBV15 ATSRDPPDTQY
TRBJ1-6 NA TRBV15 ATSRDRLASPLH
TRBJ1-3 NA TRBV7-8 ASSSYTGFSGNTIY
TRBJ2-7 NA TRBV15 ATSRKGTEREQY
TRBJ2-1 many TRBV2 ASSGLDRADNEQF
TRBJ2-3 NA TRBV9 ASSVGGSGTTDTQY
TRBJ1-1 few TRBV6-6 ASREAGEAF
TRBJ1-2 NA TRBV4-2 ASSQEAGQRVYT
TRBJ2-5 few TRBV10-3 AISAGQGGRETQY
TRBJ2-7 few TRBV28 ASSSPAGVHYEQY
TRBJ1-2 NA TRBV28 ASSQALGGTNYGYT
TRBJ2-1 NA TRBV28 ASGSDRVYNEQF
TRBJ1-2 NA TRBV6-5 ASSYVTGGIYGYT
TRBJ1-1 once TRBV29-1 SVHPGQVSTEAF
TRBJ2-3 few TRBV9 ASSATGTTDTQY
TRBJ2-7 NA TRBV28 ASSFLAGYEQY
TRBJ2-4 few TRBV11-3 ASSLGQGDIQY
TRBJ1-2 NA TRBV6-5 ASSYSTGYGPGGYT
TRBJ2-5 NA TRBV11-3 ASSLDGTQQETQY
TRBJ1-2 NA TRBV6-1 ASSREAANYGYT
TRBJ1-1 NA TRBV30 AWNQGVGTEAF
TRBJ1-1 NA TRBV7-9 ASSYGQGGEAF
TRBJ1-4 NA TRBV29-1 SVESGQSPGKLF
TRBJ1-2 NA TRBV30 AWSEADHGYT
TRBJ2-2 NA TRBV20-1 SARRAGELF
TRBJ1-1 NA TRBV5-1 ASSLGVGTTEAF
TRBJ2-3 NA TRBV7-9 ASSLAHRDTQY
TRBJ2-3 NA TRBV10-3 ASSTEGASTDTQY
TRBJ2-5 NA TRBV11-2 ASSFFGRGETQY
TRBJ1-5 few TRBV11-2 ASSSGTTGNQPQH
TRBJ2-3 NA TRBV15 ATSSDTDTQY
TRBJ1-1 NA TRBV19 ASSSWGANTEAF
TRBJ1-2 few TRBV9 ASSVDRSRYGYT
TRBJ1-2 NA TRBV28 ASKDYSYGYT